The clone carrying this TCR beta chain was seen ten or more times. Its antigen is currently unknown. Amplification of the TCR beta CDR3 regions used RNA transcripts (as template). Investigators did first-round RT-PCR with HTBI primers, then second-round multiplex PCR. TCRdb passed the multiplex PCR reads through MiXCR, listing each CDR3 protein once. The sample has just over 400,000 distinct CDR3 sequences, 20% to 25% seen once. The data originate from a study of Graves' ophthalmopathy and Graves' hyperthyroidism. Overall study results and limits: Clonotypes were expanded in thyroid at above 0.001 frequency, and most also appeared in blood.

The germline V gene encodes CDR1 DFQATT and CDR2 SNEGSKA (reference sequence). The CDR3 spans 14 residues. V was clipped by 0 bases and J by 7 bases, with 15 bases between them. In this cohort's terms, stable hyperthyroidism meant no ophthalmopathy by 18 months of follow-up. None of the included patients had other autoimmune diseases, uncontrolled infections, pregnancy or lactation, as these led to exclusion. Establishment of the diagnosis relied upon clinical symptoms, serum thyroxine, TRAb, thyroid ultrasound and orbital computed tomography. The chain links TRBV20-1 to TRBJ2-5, with a tentative D call TRBD1 (6 bases). The TCR originated in a young woman with stable Graves' hyperthyroidism. Material for sequencing was peripheral blood. The CDR3 spells CSARDLLRGATQYF. As DNA, the CDR3 is TGCAGTGCTAGAGATTTACTCAGGGGAGCGACCCAGTACTTC.